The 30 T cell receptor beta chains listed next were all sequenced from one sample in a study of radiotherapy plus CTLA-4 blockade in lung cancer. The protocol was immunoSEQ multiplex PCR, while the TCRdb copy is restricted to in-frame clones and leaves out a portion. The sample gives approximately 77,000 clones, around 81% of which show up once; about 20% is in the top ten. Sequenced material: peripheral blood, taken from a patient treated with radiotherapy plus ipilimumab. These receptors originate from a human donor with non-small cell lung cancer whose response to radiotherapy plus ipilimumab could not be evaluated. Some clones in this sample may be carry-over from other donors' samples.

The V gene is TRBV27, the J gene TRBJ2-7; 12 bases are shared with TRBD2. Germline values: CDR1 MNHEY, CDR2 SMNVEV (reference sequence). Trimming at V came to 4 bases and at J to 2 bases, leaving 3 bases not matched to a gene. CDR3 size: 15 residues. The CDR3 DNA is TGTGCCAGCAGTTCGACTAGCGGGGGTCCCTACGAGCAGTACTTC. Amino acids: CASSSTSGGPYEQYF.

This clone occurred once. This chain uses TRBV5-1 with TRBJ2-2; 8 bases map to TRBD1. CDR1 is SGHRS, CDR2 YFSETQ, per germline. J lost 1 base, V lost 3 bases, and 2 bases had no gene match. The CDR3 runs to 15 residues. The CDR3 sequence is CASSSGTGNTGELFF. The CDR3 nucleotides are TGCGCCAGCAGCTCTGGGACAGGGAACACCGGGGAGCTGTTTTTT.

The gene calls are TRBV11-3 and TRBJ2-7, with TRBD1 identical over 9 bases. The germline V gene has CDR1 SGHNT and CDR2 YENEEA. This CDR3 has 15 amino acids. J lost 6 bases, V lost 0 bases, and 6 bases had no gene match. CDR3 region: CASSLEGTGPIEQYF. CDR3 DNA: TGTGCCAGCAGCTTAGAGGGGACAGGGCCTATCGAGCAGTACTTC.

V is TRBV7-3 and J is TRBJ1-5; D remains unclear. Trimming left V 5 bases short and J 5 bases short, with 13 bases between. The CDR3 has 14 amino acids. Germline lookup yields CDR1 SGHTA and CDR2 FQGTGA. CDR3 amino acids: CASSLRGGDQPQHF. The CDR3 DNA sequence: TGTGCCAGCAGCCTTCGGGGTGGCGATCAGCCCCAGCATTTT.

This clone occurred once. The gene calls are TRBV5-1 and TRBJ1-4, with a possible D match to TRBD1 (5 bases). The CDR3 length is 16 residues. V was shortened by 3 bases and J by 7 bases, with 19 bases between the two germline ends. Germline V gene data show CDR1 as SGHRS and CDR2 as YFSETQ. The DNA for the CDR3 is TGCGCCAGCAGCTCATTGGGAGGCAGGGTGGTTGAAAAACTGTTTTTT. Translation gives CASSSLGGRVVEKLFF.

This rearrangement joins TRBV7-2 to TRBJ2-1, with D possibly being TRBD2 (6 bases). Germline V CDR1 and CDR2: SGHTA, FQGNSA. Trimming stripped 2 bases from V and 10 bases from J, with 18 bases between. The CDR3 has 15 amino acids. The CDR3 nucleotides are TGTGCCAGCAGCTTAATGGCGGGGTCATTGACGGAGCAGTTCTTC. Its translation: CASSLMAGSLTEQFF. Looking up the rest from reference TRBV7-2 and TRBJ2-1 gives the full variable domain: GAGVSQSPSNKVTEKGKDVELRCDPISGHTALYWYRQSLGQGLEFLIYFQGNSAPDKSGLPSDRFSAERTGGSVSTLTIQRTQQEDSAVYLCASSLMAGSLTEQFFGPGTRLTVL.

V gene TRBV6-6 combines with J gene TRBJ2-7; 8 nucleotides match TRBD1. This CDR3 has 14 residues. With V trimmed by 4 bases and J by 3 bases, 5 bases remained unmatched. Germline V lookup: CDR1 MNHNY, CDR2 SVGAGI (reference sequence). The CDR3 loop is CASSSAGGVYEQYF. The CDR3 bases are TGTGCCAGCAGTTCGGCAGGGGGCGTCTACGAGCAGTACTTC.

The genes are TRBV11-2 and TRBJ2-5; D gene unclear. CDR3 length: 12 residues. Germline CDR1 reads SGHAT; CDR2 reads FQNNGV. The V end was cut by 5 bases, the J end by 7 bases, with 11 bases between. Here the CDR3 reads CASSPNGGTQYF. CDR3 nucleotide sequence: TGTGCCAGCAGCCCTAACGGTGGGACCCAGTACTTC.

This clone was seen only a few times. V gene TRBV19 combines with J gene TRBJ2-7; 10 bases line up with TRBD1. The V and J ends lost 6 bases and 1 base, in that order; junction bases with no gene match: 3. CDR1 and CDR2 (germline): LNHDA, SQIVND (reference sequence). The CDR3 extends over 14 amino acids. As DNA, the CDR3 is TGTGCCAGTAGGGGGACAGGGGCTTCCTACGAGCAGTACTTC. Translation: CASRGTGASYEQYF. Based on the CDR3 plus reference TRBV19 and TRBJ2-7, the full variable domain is DGGITQSPKYLFRKEGQNVTLSCEQNLNHDAMYWYRQDPGQGLRLIYYSQIVNDFQKGDIAEGYSVSREKKESFPLTVTSAQKNPTAFYLCASRGTGASYEQYFGPGTRLTVT.

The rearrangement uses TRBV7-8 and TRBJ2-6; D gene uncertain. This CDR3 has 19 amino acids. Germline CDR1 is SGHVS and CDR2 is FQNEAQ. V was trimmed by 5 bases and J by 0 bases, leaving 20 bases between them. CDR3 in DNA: TGTGCCAGCAGCACTCCGATCGGGTTCTCCAGCTCTGGGGCCAACGTCCTGACTTTC. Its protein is CASSTPIGFSSSGANVLTF.

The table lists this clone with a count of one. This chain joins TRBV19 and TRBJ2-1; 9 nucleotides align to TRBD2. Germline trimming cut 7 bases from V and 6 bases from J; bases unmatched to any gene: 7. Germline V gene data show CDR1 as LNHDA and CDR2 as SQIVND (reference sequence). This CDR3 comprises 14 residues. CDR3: CASTVQAGGNEQFF. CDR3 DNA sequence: TGTGCCAGTACGGTCCAAGCGGGGGGCAATGAGCAGTTCTTC. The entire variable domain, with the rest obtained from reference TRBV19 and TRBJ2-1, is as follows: DGGITQSPKYLFRKEGQNVTLSCEQNLNHDAMYWYRQDPGQGLRLIYYSQIVNDFQKGDIAEGYSVSREKKESFPLTVTSAQKNPTAFYLCASTVQAGGNEQFFGPGTRLTVL.

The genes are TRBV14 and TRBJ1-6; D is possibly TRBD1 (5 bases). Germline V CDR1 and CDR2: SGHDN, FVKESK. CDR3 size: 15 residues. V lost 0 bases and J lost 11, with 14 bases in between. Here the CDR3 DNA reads TGTGCCAGCAGCCAAGATTCCGTCCGGGGGACACCCCTCCACTTT. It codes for CASSQDSVRGTPLHF.

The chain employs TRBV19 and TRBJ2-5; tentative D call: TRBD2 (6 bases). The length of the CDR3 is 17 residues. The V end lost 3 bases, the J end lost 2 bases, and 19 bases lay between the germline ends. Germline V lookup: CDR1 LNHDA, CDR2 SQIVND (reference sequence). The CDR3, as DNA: TGTGCCAGTAGTATTTTGTATCGTCCAGGGAGGCAAGAGACCCAGTACTTC. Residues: CASSILYRPGRQETQYF.

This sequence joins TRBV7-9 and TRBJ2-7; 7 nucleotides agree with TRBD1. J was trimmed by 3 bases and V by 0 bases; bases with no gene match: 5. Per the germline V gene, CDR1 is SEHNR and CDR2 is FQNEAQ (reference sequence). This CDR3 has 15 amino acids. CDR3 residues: CASSLATGSVYEQYF. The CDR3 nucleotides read TGTGCCAGCAGCTTAGCGACAGGGTCCGTCTACGAGCAGTACTTC.

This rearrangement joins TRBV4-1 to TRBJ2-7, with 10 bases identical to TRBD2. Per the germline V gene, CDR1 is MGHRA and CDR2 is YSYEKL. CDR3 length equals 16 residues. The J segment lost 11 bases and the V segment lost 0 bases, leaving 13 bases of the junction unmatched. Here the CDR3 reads CASSQDTPLAGAPEYF. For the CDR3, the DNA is TGCGCCAGCAGCCAAGATACCCCCCTAGCGGGGGCCCCGGAGTACTTC.

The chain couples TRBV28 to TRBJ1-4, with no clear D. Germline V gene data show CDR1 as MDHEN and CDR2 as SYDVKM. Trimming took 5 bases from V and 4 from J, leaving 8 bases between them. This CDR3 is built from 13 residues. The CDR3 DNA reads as TGTGCCAGCAGTATACCGAGTAATGAAAAACTGTTTTTT. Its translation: CASSIPSNEKLFF.

The CDR3 DNA follows: TGCGCCAGCAGCCAAGGGACTAGCGGGGGGGTTTTCGACAATGAGCAGTTCTTC. As protein: CASSQGTSGGVFDNEQFF. This chain connects TRBV4-1 to TRBJ2-1; 15 nucleotides align to TRBD2. CDR3 size: 18 residues. Germline CDR1 reads MGHRA; CDR2 reads YSYEKL. Germline trimming cut 1 base from V and 5 bases from J; bases unmatched to any gene: 6.

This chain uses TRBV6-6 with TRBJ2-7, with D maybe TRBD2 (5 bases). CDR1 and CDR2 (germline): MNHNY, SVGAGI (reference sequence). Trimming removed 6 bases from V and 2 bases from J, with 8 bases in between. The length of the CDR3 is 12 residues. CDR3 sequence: CASSPGTYEQYF. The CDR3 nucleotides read TGTGCCAGCAGCCCCGGGACCTACGAGCAGTACTTC.

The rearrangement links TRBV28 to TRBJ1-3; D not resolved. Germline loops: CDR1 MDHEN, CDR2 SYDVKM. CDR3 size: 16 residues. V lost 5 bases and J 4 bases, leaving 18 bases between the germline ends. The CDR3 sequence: CASSPWVQAWGNTIYF. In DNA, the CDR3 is TGTGCCAGCAGTCCATGGGTCCAGGCTTGGGGAAACACCATATATTTT.

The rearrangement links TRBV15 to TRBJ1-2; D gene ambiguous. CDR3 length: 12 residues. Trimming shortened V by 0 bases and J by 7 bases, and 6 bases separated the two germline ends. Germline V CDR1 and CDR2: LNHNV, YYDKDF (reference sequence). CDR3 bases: TGTGCCACCAGCAGAGAGGAGTTTGGCTACACCTTC. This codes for CATSREEFGYTF. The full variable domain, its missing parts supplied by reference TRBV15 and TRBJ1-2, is DAMVIQNPRYQVTQFGKPVTLSCSQTLNHNVMYWYQQKSSQAPKLLFHYYDKDFNNEADTPDNFQSRRPNTSFCFLDIRSPGLGDTAMYLCATSREEFGYTFGSGTRLTVV.

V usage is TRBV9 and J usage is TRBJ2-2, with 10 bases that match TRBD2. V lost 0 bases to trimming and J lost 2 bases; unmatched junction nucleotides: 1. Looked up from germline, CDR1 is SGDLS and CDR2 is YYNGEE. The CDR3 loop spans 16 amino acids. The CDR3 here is CASSVVAGGNTGELFF. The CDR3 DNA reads TGTGCCAGCAGCGTAGTAGCGGGGGGAAACACCGGGGAGCTGTTTTTT.

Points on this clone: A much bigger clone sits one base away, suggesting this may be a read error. The CDR3 region is CASSQEAVSSYNEQFF. In DNA form, the CDR3 reads TGCGCCAGCAGCCAAGAGGCGGTGAGCTCCTACAATGAGCAGTTCTTC. The chain employs TRBV4-3 and TRBJ2-1; D uncertain. Germline CDR1 reads LGHNA; CDR2 reads YSLEER. The ends were cut back, 0 bases at V and 0 bases at J, with 9 bases in the middle. This CDR3 has 16 residues.

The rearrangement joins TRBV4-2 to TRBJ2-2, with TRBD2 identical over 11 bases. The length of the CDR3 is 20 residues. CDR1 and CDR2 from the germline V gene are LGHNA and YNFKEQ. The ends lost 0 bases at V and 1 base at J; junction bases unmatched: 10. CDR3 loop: CASSQERVAGGLGNTGELFF. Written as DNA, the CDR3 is TGTGCCAGCAGCCAAGAGAGGGTAGCGGGGGGGCTCGGGAACACCGGGGAGCTGTTTTTT.

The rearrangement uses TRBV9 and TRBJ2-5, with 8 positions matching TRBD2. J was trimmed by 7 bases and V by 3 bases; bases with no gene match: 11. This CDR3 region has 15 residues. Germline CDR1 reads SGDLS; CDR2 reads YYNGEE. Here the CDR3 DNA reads TGTGCCAGCAGCGGAGCACTAGCGGCCTCGGGGACCCAGTACTTC. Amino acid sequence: CASSGALAASGTQYF. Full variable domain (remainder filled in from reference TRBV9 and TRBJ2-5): DSGVTQTPKHLITATGQRVTLRCSPRSGDLSVYWYQQSLDQGLQFLIQYYNGEERAKGNILERFSAQQFPDLHSELNLSSLELGDSALYFCASSGALAASGTQYFGPGTRLLVL.

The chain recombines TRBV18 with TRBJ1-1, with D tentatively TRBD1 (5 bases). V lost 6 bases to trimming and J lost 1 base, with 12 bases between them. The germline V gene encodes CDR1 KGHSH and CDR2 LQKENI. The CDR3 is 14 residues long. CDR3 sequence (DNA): TGTGCCAGCTCCCCTCAAACAGGGAACACTGAAGCTTTCTTT. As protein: CASSPQTGNTEAFF.

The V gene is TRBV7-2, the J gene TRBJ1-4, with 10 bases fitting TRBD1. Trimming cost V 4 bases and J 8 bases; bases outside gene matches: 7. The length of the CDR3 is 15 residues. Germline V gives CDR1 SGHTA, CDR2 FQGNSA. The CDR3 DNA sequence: TGTGCCAGCAGCTCCTGGACAGGGGGAGGAGAAAAACTGTTTTTT. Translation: CASSSWTGGGEKLFF.

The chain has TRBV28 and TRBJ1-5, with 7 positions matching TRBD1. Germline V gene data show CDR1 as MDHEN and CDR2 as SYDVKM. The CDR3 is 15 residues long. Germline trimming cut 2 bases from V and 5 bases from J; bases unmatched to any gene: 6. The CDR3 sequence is CASSLMGTADQPQHF. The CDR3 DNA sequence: TGTGCCAGCAGTTTAATGGGGACAGCGGATCAGCCCCAGCATTTT.

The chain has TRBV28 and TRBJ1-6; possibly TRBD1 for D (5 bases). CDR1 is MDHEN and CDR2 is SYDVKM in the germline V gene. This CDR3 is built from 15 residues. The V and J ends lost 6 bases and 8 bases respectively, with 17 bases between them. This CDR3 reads CASSSSWGTDSPLHF. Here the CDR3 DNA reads TGTGCCAGCAGCTCCTCTTGGGGCACGGATTCACCCCTCCACTTT.

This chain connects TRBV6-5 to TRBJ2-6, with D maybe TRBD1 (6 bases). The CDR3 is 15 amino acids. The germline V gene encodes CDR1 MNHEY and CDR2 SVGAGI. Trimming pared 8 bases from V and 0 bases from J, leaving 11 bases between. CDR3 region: CASGDTFSGANVLTF. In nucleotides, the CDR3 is TGTGCCAGCGGGGACACCTTCTCTGGGGCCAACGTCCTGACTTTC.

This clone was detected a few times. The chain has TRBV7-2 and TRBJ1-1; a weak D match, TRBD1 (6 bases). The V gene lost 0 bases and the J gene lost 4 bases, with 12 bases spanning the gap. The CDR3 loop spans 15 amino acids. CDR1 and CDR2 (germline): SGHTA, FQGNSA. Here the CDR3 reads CASSLAPTGPTEAFF. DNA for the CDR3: TGTGCCAGCAGCTTAGCTCCAACAGGGCCCACTGAAGCTTTCTTT.